This T cell receptor beta chain came from a study of T cells after yellow fever vaccination. About the study: SMART-Seq v4 Ultra Low Input prepared the low-cell-number fractions.

TCRdb processed the 5' RACE reads anew with MiXCR; each CDR3 protein has one entry. Among a few hundred thousand distinct CDR3 sequences, 17% were seen once, and the ten largest hold approximately 15%. This clonotype has more than one count but fewer than ten. This CDR3 contains 15 residues. The junction had 8 bases not matched to a gene; V was cut back by 3 bases and J by 5 bases. The source was PBMCs, collected about 5 days after the first yellow fever vaccination. This clonotype was sampled from a young man who received the YFV17D yellow fever vaccine. The chain couples TRBV12-3 or TRBV12-4 to TRBJ2-5; 8 bases line up with TRBD2. DNA of the CDR3: TGTGCCAGCAGTTTGGAAAGCGGGGGATCGGAGACCCAGTACTTC. Translated, it gives CASSLESGGSETQYF.